These 21 T cell receptor beta chains share one sample of origin, sequenced in a study of cytomegalovirus exposure and HLA in healthy donors. Researchers ran the PCR with 60 Vbeta and 13 Jbeta primers. Profiling relied on immunoSEQ multiplex PCR, and the TCRdb table lists in-frame clones only, not all of them. The data hold roughly 140,000 clones, with around 74% observed a single time. The sequenced material came from PBMCs. Receptors originate from a man aged 45-65 years in good health and CMV-seropositive.

V gene TRBV6-5 combines with J gene TRBJ2-3; 7 nucleotides line up with TRBD2. This CDR3 region has 15 residues. The germline gives CDR1 MNHEY, CDR2 SVGAGI. The V segment lost 6 bases and the J segment 2 bases; nucleotides outside the gene matches: 8. The CDR3 coding sequence is TGTGCCAGCAGGATACTAGCGCGGGCCACAGATACGCAGTATTTT. It specifies CASRILARATDTQYF.

The V gene is TRBV29-1, the J gene TRBJ2-7; 9 nucleotides align to TRBD1. V was pared by 0 bases and J by 3 bases, with 3 bases of the junction left unmatched. Germline assignment: CDR1 SQVTM and CDR2 ANQGSEA. CDR3 length: 14 residues. For the CDR3, the DNA is TGCAGCGTTGAAGAGGGACAGGGACACTACGAGCAGTACTTC. Its protein product is CSVEEGQGHYEQYF.

The table lists this clone with a few counts. This sequence joins TRBV29-1 and TRBJ2-3, with D possibly being TRBD2 (6 bases). This CDR3 comprises 15 residues. The germline V and J ends were trimmed by 3 bases and 2 bases, with 15 bases remaining between them. CDR1 and CDR2 (germline): SQVTM, ANQGSEA. In DNA form, the CDR3 reads TGCAGCGTTGATTGGGGACTCCTTAACACAGATACGCAGTATTTT. It codes for CSVDWGLLNTDTQYF.

This chain uses TRBV7-3 with TRBJ2-1; D unclear. CDR1 SGHTA and CDR2 FQGTGA come from the germline V gene. Between the trimmed V and J ends, which lost 4 bases and 0 bases, there was a span of 7 bases. This CDR3 has 14 amino acids. The chain's CDR3 is CASSSSSSYNEQFF. The DNA of the CDR3 is TGTGCCAGCAGCTCCTCCAGCTCCTACAATGAGCAGTTCTTC.

V gene TRBV5-1 combines with J gene TRBJ1-6, with D perhaps TRBD1 (6 bases). Trimming took off 4 bases at V and 7 bases at J, with 15 bases between the two ends. CDR1 is SGHRS, CDR2 YFSETQ, per germline. CDR3 length: 15 amino acids. The CDR3 DNA follows: TGCGCCAGCAGCGGGACAACAGGGTCGAATTCACCCCTCCACTTT. Protein product: CASSGTTGSNSPLHF.

Only a few counts were recorded for this clone. The J gene is TRBJ1-6, the V gene TRBV6-1, with D possibly matching TRBD1 (6 bases). The CDR3 has 14 residues. The V end was cut by 5 bases, the J end by 10 bases, with 15 bases between. In germline, CDR1 is MNHNS, CDR2 SASEGT. CDR3 in amino acids: CASSPGQSGSPLHF. For the CDR3, the DNA is TGTGCCAGCAGTCCAGGACAGTCGGGGTCACCCCTCCACTTT.

The rearrangement joins TRBV4-1 to TRBJ2-7; 8 bases fit TRBD1. The CDR3 spans 14 residues. CDR1 is MGHRA, CDR2 YSYEKL, per germline. Germline trimming cut 2 bases from V and 7 bases from J; bases unmatched to any gene: 7. DNA for the CDR3: TGCGCCAGCAGCCAACCGACAGGGGTAACTGAGCAGTACTTC. Protein sequence: CASSQPTGVTEQYF.

The table lists this clone with a few counts. This rearrangement joins TRBV25-1 to TRBJ2-7; TRBD1 matches at 9 bases. Losses at the gene ends were 3 bases for V and 8 bases for J; bases not matched to a gene: 11. The germline V gene has CDR1 MGHDK and CDR2 SYGVNS. The CDR3 sequence is 15 residues long. The CDR3 protein is CASSDATGGSGKQYF. Here the CDR3 DNA reads TGTGCCAGCAGTGACGCAACAGGGGGCTCTGGTAAGCAGTACTTC.

The V call is TRBV7-9, the J call TRBJ2-3, with D maybe TRBD2 (5 bases). Trimming removed 8 bases at V and 0 bases at J, with 6 bases between. The CDR3 covers 12 residues. Per the germline V gene, CDR1 is SEHNR and CDR2 is FQNEAQ (reference sequence). In DNA form, the CDR3 reads TGTGCCAGCGGGAGAAGCACAGATACGCAGTATTTT. Translated, it gives CASGRSTDTQYF.

V is TRBV9 and J is TRBJ2-3; the match to TRBD2 covers 11 bases. The V gene end was trimmed by 4 bases and the J gene end by 1 base; junction bases not matched to a gene: 8. CDR1 SGDLS and CDR2 YYNGEE come from the germline V gene. There are 17 residues in the CDR3. The CDR3 sequence is CASSPRLAGSRTDTQYF. CDR3 DNA: TGTGCCAGCAGCCCGAGACTAGCGGGATCCCGCACAGATACGCAGTATTTT.

The chain has TRBV28 and TRBJ1-5; no clear D gene. The CDR3 covers 15 residues. The V gene's germline CDR1 is MDHEN and CDR2 SYDVKM. V lost 1 base, J lost 1 base, and 8 bases lay in between. This CDR3 reads CASSLFTQSNQPQHF. As DNA, the CDR3 is TGTGCCAGCAGTTTATTCACACAGAGCAATCAGCCCCAGCATTTT. Based on the CDR3 plus reference TRBV28 and TRBJ1-5, the full variable domain is DVKVTQSSRYLVKRTGEKVFLECVQDMDHENMFWYRQDPGLGLRLIYFSYDVKMKEKGDIPEGYSVSREKKERFSLILESASTNQTSMYLCASSLFTQSNQPQHFGDGTRLSIL.

The V gene is TRBV30, the J gene TRBJ2-6, with 11 bases fitting TRBD2. V trimming: 2 bases; J trimming: 0 bases; junction bases outside the gene matches: 9. Looked up from germline, CDR1 is GTSNPN and CDR2 is SVGIG (reference sequence). The CDR3 contains 19 residues. As DNA, the CDR3 is TGTGCCTGGAGTCTTATAGCGGGAGGGCCCCTCTCTGGGGCCAACGTCCTGACTTTC. Protein product: CAWSLIAGGPLSGANVLTF.

The genes are TRBV7-9 and TRBJ2-7, with D possibly being TRBD1 (5 bases). Germline-derived CDR1 and CDR2 are SEHNR and FQNEAQ (reference sequence). V was cut by 3 bases and J by 5 bases, with 14 bases left in between. The CDR3 has 14 amino acids. Written as DNA, the CDR3 is TGTGCCAGCAGCTTTTCAGGGTATGTGGACGAGCAGTACTTC. Its protein product is CASSFSGYVDEQYF.

The rearrangement links TRBV10-1 to TRBJ2-1; TRBD2 aligns across 10 bases. CDR3 length: 16 residues. CDR1 WNHNN and CDR2 SYGVQD come from the germline V gene (reference sequence). V trimming: 2 bases; J trimming: 2 bases; junction bases outside the gene matches: 3. In DNA, the CDR3 is TGCGCCAGCAGTGAGCTCCTAGCGGGAGCCTACAATGAGCAGTTCTTC. Translating it yields CASSELLAGAYNEQFF.

This rearrangement joins TRBV6-5 to TRBJ1-1, with 7 bases aligning to TRBD1. Trimming removed 2 bases from V and 0 bases from J; junction bases left unmatched: 3. Germline V CDR1 and CDR2: MNHEY, SVGAGI. The length of the CDR3 is 15 residues. The CDR3 sequence is CASSYEGQLNTEAFF. The CDR3 bases are TGTGCCAGCAGTTACGAGGGACAGTTGAACACTGAAGCTTTCTTT.

This clone was found a few times. This chain connects TRBV19 to TRBJ2-1; D possibly corresponds to TRBD2 (5 bases). The CDR3 totals 15 residues. Germline CDR1 and CDR2: LNHDA and SQIVND (reference sequence). V lost 5 bases, J lost 1 base, and 12 bases lay in between. CDR3 bases: TGTGCCAGTAGTCCGAGCGGTAATTCCTACAATGAGCAGTTCTTC. Its translation: CASSPSGNSYNEQFF. Together with reference TRBV19 and TRBJ2-1, the CDR3 gives the full variable domain: DGGITQSPKYLFRKEGQNVTLSCEQNLNHDAMYWYRQDPGQGLRLIYYSQIVNDFQKGDIAEGYSVSREKKESFPLTVTSAQKNPTAFYLCASSPSGNSYNEQFFGPGTRLTVL.

This chain connects TRBV29-1 to TRBJ2-5, with 7 bases fitting TRBD2. The length of the CDR3 is 14 residues. Germline CDR1 and CDR2: SQVTM and ANQGSEA. V was clipped by 5 bases and J by 4 bases; unmatched bases: 10. The CDR3 DNA reads as TGCAGCGTTAATAGCGGGTGGGGTCTAGAGACCCAGTACTTC. This encodes CSVNSGWGLETQYF.

The V and J genes are TRBV6-4 and TRBJ2-3; 12 nucleotides line up with TRBD2. V was pared by 6 bases and J by 3 bases, with 7 bases of the junction left unmatched. CDR1 and CDR2 from the germline V gene are MRHNA and SNTAGT. The CDR3 extends over 16 amino acids. The CDR3 DNA reads as TGTGCCAGCAGGACGACTAGCGGGAGATTTACAGATACGCAGTATTTT. It translates to CASRTTSGRFTDTQYF.

The rearrangement links TRBV10-2 to TRBJ2-5, with a possible D match to TRBD2 (7 bases). The CDR3 length is 15 residues. The germline gives CDR1 WSHSY, CDR2 SAAADI. V lost 7 bases and J lost 7, with 22 bases in between. The CDR3 region is CASTEGGGPSGTQYF. The CDR3 nucleotides read TGCGCCAGCACTGAAGGGGGAGGGCCATCGGGGACCCAGTACTTC.

The chain joins TRBV6-4 to TRBJ2-7; the match to TRBD2 covers 8 bases. Germline lookup yields CDR1 MRHNA and CDR2 SNTAGT. The CDR3 is 16 amino acids. V was clipped by 6 bases and J by 2 bases; unmatched bases: 12. In DNA form, the CDR3 reads TGTGCCAGCAGCGACATGACTAGCGCGCCAACCTACGAGCAGTACTTC. Its protein is CASSDMTSAPTYEQYF.

This chain links TRBV6-6 with TRBJ2-3, with D possibly TRBD2 on 5 matching bases. CDR1 is MNHNY and CDR2 is SVGAGI in the germline V gene (reference sequence). The CDR3 runs to 14 residues. The ends were cut back, 3 bases at V and 6 bases at J, with 13 bases in the middle. As DNA, the CDR3 is TGTGCCAGCAGTTATGCGGGTGAGGCGGATACGCAGTATTTT. This translates into CASSYAGEADTQYF.